This entry lists 15 T cell receptor beta chains sequenced from one sample in a study of naive and memory T cell subsets. Both TRBC1 and TRBC2 were covered by a beta constant-region primer of two equimolar oligonucleotides. In TCRdb, the UMI-ligation and nested PCR reads were re-called with MiXCR into one record per CDR3 protein. The profile shows tens of thousands of distinct CDR3 sequences, under 15% of them singletons. Sequencing input: central memory CD4+ T cells from blood. These receptor sequences come from a human donor in good health.

This clonotype was seen more than once but under ten times. The chain joins TRBV29-1 to TRBJ2-1, with no clear D. This CDR3 region has 14 residues. The V end lost 0 bases, the J end lost 9 bases, and 15 bases lay between the germline ends. The germline V gene has CDR1 SQVTM and CDR2 ANQGSEA. The CDR3 region is CSVEDWKGPSEQFF. The DNA of the CDR3 is TGCAGCGTTGAAGACTGGAAGGGCCCCAGTGAGCAGTTCTTC.

J is TRBJ1-2 and V is TRBV5-1; 8 bases fit TRBD1. Germline V gene lookup returns CDR1 SGHRS and CDR2 YFSETQ. The V gene end was trimmed by 0 bases and the J gene end by 6 bases; junction bases not matched to a gene: 7. The CDR3 contains 15 residues. Here the CDR3 DNA reads TGCGCCAGCAGCTTGGCGGAGGGACAGGTTCATGGCTACACCTTC. Its translation is CASSLAEGQVHGYTF.

V usage is TRBV7-6 and J usage is TRBJ1-6, with D possibly being TRBD1 (5 bases). The CDR3 loop spans 12 amino acids. V lost 3 bases, J lost 10 bases, and 7 bases lay in between. Germline V gives CDR1 SGHVS, CDR2 FNYEAQ. CDR3 sequence reads: CASSFEGSPLHF. In DNA, the CDR3 is TGTGCCAGCAGCTTCGAGGGGTCACCCCTCCACTTT.

The chain carries TRBV29-1 and TRBJ2-7, with 12 bases lining up with TRBD2. The V segment lost 4 bases and the J segment 2 bases; nucleotides outside the gene matches: 3. CDR3 length: 14 amino acids. Germline CDR1 is SQVTM and CDR2 is ANQGSEA. The CDR3 is CSVGGLAGTYEQYF. The CDR3 nucleotides read TGCAGCGTTGGAGGACTAGCGGGGACCTACGAGCAGTACTTC.

J is TRBJ1-2 and V is TRBV12-3 or TRBV12-4; 8 bases line up with TRBD1. The V segment lost 4 bases and the J segment 2 bases; nucleotides outside the gene matches: 9. There are 16 residues in the CDR3. Here the CDR3 DNA reads TGTGCCAGCAGTTCCAGACAGGGGAAACAGAACTATGGCTACACCTTC. It specifies CASSSRQGKQNYGYTF.

This clonotype has ten or more counts. The CDR3 loop is CSASKGQGVADTQYF. The DNA of the CDR3 is TGCAGTGCTAGTAAGGGACAGGGTGTGGCAGATACGCAGTATTTT. The rearrangement uses TRBV20-1 and TRBJ2-3, with TRBD1 matching over 9 bases. V lost 3 bases and J lost 4; bases outside the gene matches: 8. This CDR3 has 15 amino acids. In germline, CDR1 is DFQATT, CDR2 SNEGSKA (reference sequence).

This clonotype has at least ten counts. This rearrangement joins TRBV7-9 to TRBJ1-5; D perhaps matches TRBD1 (5 bases). Germline assignment: CDR1 SEHNR and CDR2 FQNEAQ (reference sequence). V lost 0 bases and J 4 bases, leaving 13 bases between the germline ends. The CDR3 is 16 residues long. The CDR3 region has the DNA TGTGCCAGCAGCTTAGCGACGGGGGAAACGAATCAGCCCCAGCATTTT. Protein: CASSLATGETNQPQHF.

This clonotype was counted at least ten times. The chain combines TRBV20-1 with TRBJ2-2; D unresolved. V lost 4 bases and J 1 base, leaving 7 bases between the germline ends. This CDR3 spans 13 amino acids. Germline V gives CDR1 DFQATT, CDR2 SNEGSKA (reference sequence). The CDR3 loop is CSAKGVNTGELFF. In DNA, the CDR3 is TGCAGTGCTAAAGGCGTGAACACCGGGGAGCTGTTTTTT.

There are a few counts of this clonotype. V and J are TRBV28 and TRBJ2-2; TRBD1 aligns across 10 bases. The CDR3 spans 18 residues. Germline CDR1 MDHEN, CDR2 SYDVKM. Trimming removed 2 bases from V and 2 bases from J; junction bases left unmatched: 8. The CDR3 reads CASSLRGTGVFNTGELFF. In DNA, the CDR3 is TGTGCCAGCAGTTTAAGGGGGACAGGGGTTTTTAACACCGGGGAGCTGTTTTTT.

At least ten counts were recorded for this clonotype. The chain couples TRBV5-5 to TRBJ2-2; D unclear. The germline V gene has CDR1 SGHKS and CDR2 YYEKEE (reference sequence). Trimming took 0 bases from V and 0 from J, leaving 9 bases between them. This CDR3 contains 16 residues. The CDR3 region is CASSLGATANTGELFF. CDR3 nucleotide sequence: TGTGCCAGCAGCTTGGGAGCCACTGCGAACACCGGGGAGCTGTTTTTT.

This clonotype was recorded at least ten times. The rearrangement links TRBV20-1 to TRBJ2-1; 16 nucleotides align to TRBD2. Germline V gives CDR1 DFQATT, CDR2 SNEGSKA (reference sequence). This CDR3 contains 18 residues. The V and J ends lost 0 bases and 9 bases, in that order; junction bases with no gene match: 11. CDR3 amino acids: CSARDVAGLAGGPGEQFF. Here the CDR3 DNA reads TGCAGTGCTAGAGATGTCGCGGGACTAGCGGGAGGGCCCGGTGAGCAGTTCTTC.

This clonotype was recorded a few times. The V and J genes are TRBV6-2 or TRBV6-3 and TRBJ1-6; a weak D match, TRBD1 (6 bases). This CDR3 spans 14 amino acids. V shed 7 bases and J shed 15 bases, with 22 bases lying between them. The V gene's germline CDR1 is MNHEY and CDR2 SVGEGT. The chain's CDR3 is CASILGHPYTILHF. The CDR3 DNA reads TGTGCCAGCATCTTGGGACATCCCTACACAATCCTCCACTTT.

The chain links TRBV7-9 to TRBJ1-2, with D uncertain. The CDR3 consists of 14 residues. Germline CDR1 is SEHNR and CDR2 is FQNEAQ (reference sequence). Between the trimmed V and J ends, which lost 5 bases and 0 bases, there was a span of 10 bases. The CDR3 nucleotides are TGTGCCAGCAGCCCCCGCAGCGCTAACTATGGCTACACCTTC. As protein: CASSPRSANYGYTF.

This clonotype was observed at least ten times. This chain connects TRBV14 to TRBJ2-5; no clear D. Germline V lookup: CDR1 SGHDN, CDR2 FVKESK. This CDR3 is built from 12 residues. Deletions cut 1 base from V and 2 bases from J, with 2 bases between. CDR3 loop: CASSQGQETQYF. DNA of the CDR3: TGTGCCAGCAGCCAAGGGCAAGAGACCCAGTACTTC.

V and J are TRBV7-9 and TRBJ2-5, with 8 nucleotides matching TRBD1. Trimming cost V 5 bases and J 1 base; bases outside gene matches: 3. CDR1 SEHNR and CDR2 FQNEAQ come from the germline V gene (reference sequence). This CDR3 comprises 14 residues. The CDR3 here is CASSLGQGQETQYF. In DNA form, the CDR3 reads TGTGCCAGCAGCCTCGGACAGGGCCAAGAGACCCAGTACTTC.